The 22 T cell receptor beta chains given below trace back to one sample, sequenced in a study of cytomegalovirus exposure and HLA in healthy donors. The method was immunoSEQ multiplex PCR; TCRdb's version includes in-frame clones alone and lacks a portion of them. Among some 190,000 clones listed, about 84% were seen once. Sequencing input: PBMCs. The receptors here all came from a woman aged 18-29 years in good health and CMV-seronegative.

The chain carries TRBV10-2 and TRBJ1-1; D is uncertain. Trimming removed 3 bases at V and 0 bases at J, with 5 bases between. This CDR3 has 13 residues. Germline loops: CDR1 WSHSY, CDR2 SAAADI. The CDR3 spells CASSESLNTEAFF. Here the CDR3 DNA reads TGCGCCAGCAGTGAATCCTTGAACACTGAAGCTTTCTTT.

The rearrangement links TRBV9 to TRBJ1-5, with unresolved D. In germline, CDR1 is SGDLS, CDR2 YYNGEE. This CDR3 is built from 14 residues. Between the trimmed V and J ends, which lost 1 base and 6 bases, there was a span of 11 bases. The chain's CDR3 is CASSVSEGFQPQHF. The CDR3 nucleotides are TGTGCCAGCAGCGTATCGGAGGGATTTCAGCCCCAGCATTTT.

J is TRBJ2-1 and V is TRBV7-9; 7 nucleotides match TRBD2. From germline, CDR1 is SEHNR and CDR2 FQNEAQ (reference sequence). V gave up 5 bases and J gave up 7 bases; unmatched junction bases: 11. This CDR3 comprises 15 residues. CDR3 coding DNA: TGTGCCAGCAGCGTCCCGGGACTACGCGAGAATGAGCAGTTCTTC. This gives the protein CASSVPGLRENEQFF. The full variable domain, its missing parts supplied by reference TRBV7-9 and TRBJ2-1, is DTGVSQNPRHKITKRGQNVTFRCDPISEHNRLYWYRQTLGQGPEFLTYFQNEAQLEKSRLLSDRFSAERPKGSFSTLEIQRTEQGDSAMYLCASSVPGLRENEQFFGPGTRLTVL.

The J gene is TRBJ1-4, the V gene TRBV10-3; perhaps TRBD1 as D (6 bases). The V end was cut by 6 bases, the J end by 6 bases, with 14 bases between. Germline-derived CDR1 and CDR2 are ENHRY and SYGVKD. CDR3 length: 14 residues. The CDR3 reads CAISPDSPDEKLFF. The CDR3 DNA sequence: TGTGCCATCAGCCCGGACAGTCCTGATGAAAAACTGTTTTTT.

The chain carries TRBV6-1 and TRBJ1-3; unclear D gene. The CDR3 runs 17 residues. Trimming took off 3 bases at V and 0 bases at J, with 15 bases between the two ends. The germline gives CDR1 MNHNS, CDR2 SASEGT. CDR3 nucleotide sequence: TGTGCCAGCAGTGAGTTGGTCAGTAACCTCTCTGGAAACACCATATATTTT. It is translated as CASSELVSNLSGNTIYF.

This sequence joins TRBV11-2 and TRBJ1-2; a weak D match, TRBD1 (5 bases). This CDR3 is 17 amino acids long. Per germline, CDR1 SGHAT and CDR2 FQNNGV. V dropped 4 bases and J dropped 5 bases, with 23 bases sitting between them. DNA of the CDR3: TGTGCCAGCAGCTCAAAACGGCAGGGCCGAATAATATATGGCTACACCTTC. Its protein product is CASSSKRQGRIIYGYTF.

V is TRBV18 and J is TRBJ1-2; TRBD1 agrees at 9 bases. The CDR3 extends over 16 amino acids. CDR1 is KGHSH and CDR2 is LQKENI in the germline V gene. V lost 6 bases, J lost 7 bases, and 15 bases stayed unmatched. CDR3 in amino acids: CASSISGTGLTGGYTF. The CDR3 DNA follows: TGTGCCAGCTCCATTTCCGGGACAGGGTTAACTGGTGGCTACACCTTC.

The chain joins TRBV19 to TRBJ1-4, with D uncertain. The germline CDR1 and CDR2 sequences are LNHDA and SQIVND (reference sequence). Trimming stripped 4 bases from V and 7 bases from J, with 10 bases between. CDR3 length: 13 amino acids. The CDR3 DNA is TGTGCCAGTAGTAACGGGATCAGTGAAAAACTGTTTTTT. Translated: CASSNGISEKLFF.

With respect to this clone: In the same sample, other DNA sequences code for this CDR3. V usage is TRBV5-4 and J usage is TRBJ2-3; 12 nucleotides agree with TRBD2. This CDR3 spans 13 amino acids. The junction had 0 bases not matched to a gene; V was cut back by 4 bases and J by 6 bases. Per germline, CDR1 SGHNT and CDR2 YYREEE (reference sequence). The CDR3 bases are TGTGCCAGCAGCCTAGCGGGGGGGGATACGCAGTATTTT. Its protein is CASSLAGGDTQYF.

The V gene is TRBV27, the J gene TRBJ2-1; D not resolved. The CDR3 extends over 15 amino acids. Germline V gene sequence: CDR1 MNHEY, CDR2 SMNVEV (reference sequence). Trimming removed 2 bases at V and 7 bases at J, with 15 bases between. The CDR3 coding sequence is TGTGCCAGCAGTTTAAGCAGACTCTTAAAAAATGAGCAGTTCTTC. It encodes CASSLSRLLKNEQFF.

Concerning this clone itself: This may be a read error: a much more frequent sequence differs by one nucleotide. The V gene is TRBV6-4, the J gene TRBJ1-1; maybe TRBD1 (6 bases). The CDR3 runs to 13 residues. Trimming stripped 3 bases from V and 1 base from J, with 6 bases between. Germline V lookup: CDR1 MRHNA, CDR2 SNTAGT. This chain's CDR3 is CASSETGNTEAFF. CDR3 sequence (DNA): TGTGCCAGCAGTGAGACAGGGAACACTGAAGCTTTCTTT.

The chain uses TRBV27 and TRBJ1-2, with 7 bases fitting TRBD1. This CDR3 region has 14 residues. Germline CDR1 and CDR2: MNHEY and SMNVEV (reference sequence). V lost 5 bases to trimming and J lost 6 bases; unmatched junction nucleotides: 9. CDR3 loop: CASSDDRDRDGYTF. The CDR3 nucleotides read TGTGCCAGCAGTGACGACAGGGATCGGGATGGCTACACCTTC.

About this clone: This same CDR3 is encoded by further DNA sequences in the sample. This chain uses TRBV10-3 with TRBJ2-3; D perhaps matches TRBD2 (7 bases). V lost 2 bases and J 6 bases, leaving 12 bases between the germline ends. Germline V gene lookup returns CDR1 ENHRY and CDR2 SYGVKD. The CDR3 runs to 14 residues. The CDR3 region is CAISESRGGDTQYF. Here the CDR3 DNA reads TGTGCCATCAGTGAGAGCAGGGGAGGGGATACGCAGTATTTT.

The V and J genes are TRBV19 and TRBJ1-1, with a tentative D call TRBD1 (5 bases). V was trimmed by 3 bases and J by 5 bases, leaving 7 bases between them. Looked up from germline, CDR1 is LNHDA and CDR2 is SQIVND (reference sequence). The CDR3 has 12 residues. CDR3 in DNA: TGTGCCAGTAGTATCCAGGGTACTGAAGCTTTCTTT. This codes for CASSIQGTEAFF. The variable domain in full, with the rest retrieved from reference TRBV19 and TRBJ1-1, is DGGITQSPKYLFRKEGQNVTLSCEQNLNHDAMYWYRQDPGQGLRLIYYSQIVNDFQKGDIAEGYSVSREKKESFPLTVTSAQKNPTAFYLCASSIQGTEAFFGQGTRLTVV.

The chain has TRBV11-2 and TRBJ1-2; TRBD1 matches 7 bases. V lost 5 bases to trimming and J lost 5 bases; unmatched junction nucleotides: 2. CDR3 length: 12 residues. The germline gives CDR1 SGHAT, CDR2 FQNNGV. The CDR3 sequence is CASSTGDYGYTF. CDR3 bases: TGTGCCAGCAGCACAGGGGATTATGGCTACACCTTC.

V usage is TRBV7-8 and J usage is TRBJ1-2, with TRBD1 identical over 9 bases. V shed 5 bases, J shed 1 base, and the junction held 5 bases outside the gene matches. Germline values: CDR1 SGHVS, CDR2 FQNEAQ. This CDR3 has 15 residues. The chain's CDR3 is CASSSRTGDNYGYTF. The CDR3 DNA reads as TGTGCCAGCAGCAGTAGGACAGGGGATAACTATGGCTACACCTTC.

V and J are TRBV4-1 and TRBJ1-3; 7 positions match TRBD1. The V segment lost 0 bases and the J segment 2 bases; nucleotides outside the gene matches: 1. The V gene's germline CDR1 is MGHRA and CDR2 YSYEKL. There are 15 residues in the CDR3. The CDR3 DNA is TGCGCCAGCAGCCAAGACGGGACAGCTGGAAACACCATATATTTT. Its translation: CASSQDGTAGNTIYF.

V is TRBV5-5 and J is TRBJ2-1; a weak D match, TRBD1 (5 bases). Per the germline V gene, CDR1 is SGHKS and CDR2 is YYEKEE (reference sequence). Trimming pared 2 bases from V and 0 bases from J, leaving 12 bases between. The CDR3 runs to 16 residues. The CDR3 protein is CASSLPHRSSYNEQFF. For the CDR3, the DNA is TGTGCCAGCAGCTTACCGCACAGGAGCTCCTACAATGAGCAGTTCTTC.

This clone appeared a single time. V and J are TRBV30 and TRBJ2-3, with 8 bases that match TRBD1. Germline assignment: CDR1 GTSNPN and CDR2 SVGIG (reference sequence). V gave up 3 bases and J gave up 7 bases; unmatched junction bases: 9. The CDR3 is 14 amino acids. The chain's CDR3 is CAWRPGTGGHTQYF. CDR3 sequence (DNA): TGTGCCTGGAGGCCCGGGACAGGAGGGCATACGCAGTATTTT. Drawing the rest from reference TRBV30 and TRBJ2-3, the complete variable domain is SQTIHQWPATLVQPVGSPLSLECTVEGTSNPNLYWYRQAAGRGLQLLFYSVGIGQISSEVPQNLSASRPQDRQFILSSKKLLLSDSGFYLCAWRPGTGGHTQYFGPGTRLTVL.

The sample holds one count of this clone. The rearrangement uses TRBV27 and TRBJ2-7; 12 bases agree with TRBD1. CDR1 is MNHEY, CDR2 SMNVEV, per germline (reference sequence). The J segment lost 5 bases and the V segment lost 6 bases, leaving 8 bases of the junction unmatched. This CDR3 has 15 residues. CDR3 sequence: CASRPGTGGYHEQYF. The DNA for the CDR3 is TGTGCCAGCAGACCCGGGACAGGGGGCTACCACGAGCAGTACTTC.

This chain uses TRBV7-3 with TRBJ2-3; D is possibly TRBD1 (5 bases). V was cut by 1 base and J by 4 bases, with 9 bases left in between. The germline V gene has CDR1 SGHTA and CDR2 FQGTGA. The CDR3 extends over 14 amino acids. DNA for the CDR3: TGTGCCAGCAGCTTAAAAGGGGTCGCAGATACGCAGTATTTT. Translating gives CASSLKGVADTQYF.

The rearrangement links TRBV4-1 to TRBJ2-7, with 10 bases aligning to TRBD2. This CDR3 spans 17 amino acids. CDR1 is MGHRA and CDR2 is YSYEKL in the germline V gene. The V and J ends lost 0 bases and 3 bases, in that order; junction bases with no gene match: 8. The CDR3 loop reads CASSQDGPSGSFYEQYF. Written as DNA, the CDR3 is TGCGCCAGCAGCCAAGATGGCCCTAGCGGGAGTTTCTACGAGCAGTACTTC.